This TCR beta chain is from a study of blood T cells in healthy people across ages (dated by TCRdb to between 2014 and 2016). Concerning the study at large: In model experiments, template switching captured roughly one uniquely barcoded TCR beta cDNA molecule for every two T cells. The study measured age-related changes in TCR beta repertoire diversity using deep sequencing normalized with unique cDNA molecular identifiers. Four age groups were formed from the donors: young (average about 17 years), middle-aged (just under 40), aged (approximately 60) and long-lived (about 75). To avoid experimental bias, donors of different ages were distributed randomly across sequencing lanes. For two donors (one aged 18 to 29 and one aged 80 or older), the study analyzed two additional independent replicas of 1 million unique cDNA reads from the same blood draw.

What the study reported, not specific to this receptor: There was a strong correlation between observed TCR beta diversity and the percentage of naive T cells measured by flow cytometry. Since profiling was done on bulk unsorted PBMCs, naive and antigen-experienced compartments could not be conclusively compared. Estimates of total diversity based on one million sequenced T cells were regarded as lower bounds and as underestimates. Because donor CMV infection status was unknown, age-related changes in expanded clonotypes were potentially confounded. Observed TCR beta diversity per million T cells fell roughly linearly with age, and a significant reduction was already apparent by age around 36. Compared with the aged group, the long-lived group had more naive CD4+ T cells, fewer expanded clones and increased TCR diversity, suggesting age selection.

Systemically healthy Caucasian individuals from Russia, about 38 in total and aged roughly 6 to 95 years, were included as donors. Ten milliliters of peripheral blood were collected from each donor into EDTA-treated Vacutainer tubes. Ficoll-Paque density-gradient centrifugation was used to isolate PBMCs, with at least 6.5 million per sample. Total RNA, at least 5 micrograms per sample, was extracted from PBMCs with Trizol reagent. Naive CD45RAhigh/CD27high T cell percentages were measured by flow cytometry on a PBMC aliquot from every donor. The method was 5' RACE. Sequencing was performed on an Illumina HiSeq 2500. A second PCR of about 6 to 12 cycles was run with a J-beta primer mix and a sample-barcoded 5' primer. Each TCR beta cDNA molecule received a unique molecular identifier from a template-switch 5' adaptor carrying 12 random nucleotides. At least 2.5 million CDR3-containing paired-end reads were obtained from each sample. All of the RNA was converted into first-strand cDNA using the Mint cDNA synthesis kit, with a TRBC-specific oligonucleotide serving as the primer. Following uracil-DNA glycosylase treatment, all cDNA underwent a first 18-cycle PCR with the universal primers M1SS and BC2_uni_R. The paper's data handling went like this. For normalization, 1 million high-quality reads, each with a distinct molecular identifier, were randomly selected from each sample. Instead of being binned into consensus sequences, reads with shared molecular identifiers were discarded. MiTCR, set to a Q25 quality threshold and the strictest error-elimination algorithm, was used for CDR3 identification, clonotype clustering and error correction. A nonparametric unseen species model using Euler transformation provided a lower-bound estimate of total TCR beta diversity. Clones were called with MiXCR by TCRdb after fastp trimmed the public reads at Q25, and only in-frame beta chains were retained. Rows are unified per CDR3 protein, each entry keeping the most common DNA and genes. TCRdb assigned the V and J calls; the authors' analysis was not used. For this sample there are about a million distinct CDR3 sequences; around 46% appear just once. The ten largest clones take up 13% of the sample.

Regarding this clonotype: No cognate antigen has been identified for it. No much larger clone is present one base from it, and per-base qualities are unavailable.

V is pruned by 1 base and J by 0 bases, leaving 3 bases of the junction without a gene match. The CDR3 goes from the cysteine to the phenylalanine over 17 residues. Only the CDR3 portion is preserved as DNA: 51 bases, with reading frame beginning at the first base. CDR1 and CDR2 are drawn from the germline V gene: LGHNA, YSLEER. The source is a man aged 25 to 45 in good health. Sequencing was performed on blood. This sequence uses TRBV4-3 and TRBJ2-1; TRBD2 matches 10 bases in the middle. The CDR3 region reads CASSQGASGSSYNEQFF. The DNA sequence reads TGCGCCAGCAGCCAAGGGGCTAGCGGGAGCTCCTACAATGAGCAGTTCTTC.